What follows are 13 T cell receptor beta chains derived from one specimen sequenced in a study of T cell responses to AZD1222 COVID-19 vaccine. Produced via immunoSEQ multiplex PCR; TCRdb's table is partial and in-frame only. This sample has about 150,000 clones, with roughly 90% found just once. Sequenced material: peripheral blood, taken on day 0 of AZD1222 vaccination. These receptors were collected from an adult in good health.

The V call is TRBV9, the J call TRBJ1-1, with a weak D call TRBD1 (5 bases). The CDR3 spans 15 residues. Trimming pared 2 bases from V and 3 bases from J, leaving 14 bases between. CDR1 and CDR2 (germline): SGDLS, YYNGEE. The CDR3 DNA reads TGTGCCAGCAGCGTCTTCGGGGCCGCGGACACTGAAGCTTTCTTT. Translated: CASSVFGAADTEAFF.

The chain recombines TRBV5-6 with TRBJ2-1; D call uncertain. CDR1 is SGHDT and CDR2 is YYEEEE in the germline V gene. Trimming pared 0 bases from V and 5 bases from J, leaving 3 bases between. The CDR3 consists of 12 residues. CDR3 region: CASSLGDNEQFF. For the CDR3, the DNA is TGTGCCAGCAGCTTGGGCGACAATGAGCAGTTCTTC. The complete variable domain, with remaining parts taken from reference TRBV5-6 and TRBJ2-1, reads DAGVTQSPTHLIKTRGQQVTLRCSPKSGHDTVSWYQQALGQGPQFIFQYYEEEERQRGNFPDRFSGHQFPNYSSELNVNALLLGDSALYLCASSLGDNEQFFGPGTRLTVL.

V gene TRBV6-4 combines with J gene TRBJ2-7; D is perhaps TRBD1 (6 bases). Germline V gives CDR1 MRHNA, CDR2 SNTAGT. V dropped 6 bases and J dropped 2 bases, with 20 bases sitting between them. CDR3 length equals 16 residues. In DNA form, the CDR3 reads TGTGCCAGCAGGCCCCCTGGGGGCGGATCAGCCTACGAGCAGTACTTC. It translates to CASRPPGGGSAYEQYF.

The rearrangement links TRBV11-2 to TRBJ2-3; D possibly corresponds to TRBD1 (5 bases). The CDR3 has 15 amino acids. Germline values: CDR1 SGHAT, CDR2 FQNNGV. With 1 base removed from V and 2 bases from J, the gap between germline ends came to 10 bases. The CDR3 DNA reads as TGTGCCAGCAGCTTAGCAGGGCGAAACACAGATACGCAGTATTTT. Its translation: CASSLAGRNTDTQYF.

Regarding this clone: The same CDR3 can be traced to other DNA sequences in this sample. V usage is TRBV3-1 (or the pseudogene TRBV3-2) and J usage is TRBJ2-5, with D uncertain. Per the germline V gene, CDR1 is LGHDT and CDR2 is YNNKEL (reference sequence). The V gene lost 4 bases and the J gene lost 4 bases, with 4 bases spanning the gap. The CDR3 is made up of 11 amino acids. CDR3 sequence reads: CASSPGETQYF. The CDR3 DNA reads as TGTGCCAGCAGCCCTGGAGAGACCCAGTACTTC.

J is TRBJ1-4 and V is TRBV7-8; 8 bases map to TRBD1. The V gene end was trimmed by 5 bases and the J gene end by 7 bases; junction bases not matched to a gene: 3. The CDR3 loop spans 13 amino acids. Germline CDR1 is SGHVS and CDR2 is FQNEAQ. The CDR3 reads CASSPDRVEKLFF. CDR3 DNA sequence: TGTGCCAGCAGCCCGGACAGGGTTGAAAAACTGTTTTTT.

The chain carries TRBV5-8 and TRBJ2-1, with D unresolved. The CDR3 covers 15 residues. V was clipped by 6 bases and J by 1 base, with 14 bases between them. The V gene's germline CDR1 is SGHTS and CDR2 YDEGEE. The CDR3 here is CASISLVGSYNEQFF. The CDR3 nucleotides are TGTGCCAGCATCAGCCTCGTAGGGTCCTACAATGAGCAGTTCTTC.

This clone has just a few counts. The gene calls are TRBV11-2 and TRBJ2-5; D perhaps matches TRBD2 (5 bases). V was shortened by 0 bases and J by 5 bases, with 16 bases between the two germline ends. There are 16 residues in the CDR3. Germline V lookup: CDR1 SGHAT, CDR2 FQNNGV. This CDR3 is CASSLEGGSAGETQYF. The CDR3 DNA is TGTGCCAGCAGCTTAGAAGGAGGTTCCGCAGGCGAGACCCAGTACTTC.

The chain combines TRBV19 with TRBJ1-5; D possibly corresponds to TRBD1 (5 bases). Trimming removed 7 bases at V and 4 bases at J, with 17 bases between. Germline values: CDR1 LNHDA, CDR2 SQIVND (reference sequence). This CDR3 spans 15 amino acids. As DNA, the CDR3 is TGTGCCAGTACTACCGGTCGGGGCCTTAATCAGCCCCAGCATTTT. This translates into CASTTGRGLNQPQHF.

The J gene is TRBJ1-4, the V gene TRBV5-1, with TRBD1 as a possible D gene (5 bases). V was clipped by 0 bases and J by 2 bases, with 8 bases between them. The CDR3 runs to 15 residues. Germline assignment: CDR1 SGHRS and CDR2 YFSETQ. The CDR3 DNA reads TGCGCCAGCAGCTTGGAGGGACGGACTAATGAAAAACTGTTTTTT. It encodes CASSLEGRTNEKLFF.

This clone has just one count. V gene TRBV9 combines with J gene TRBJ2-1; D gene uncertain. CDR3 length equals 13 residues. The V end was cut by 2 bases, the J end by 3 bases, with 6 bases between. Germline V CDR1 and CDR2: SGDLS, YYNGEE. This CDR3 is CASSVGFYNEQFF. Written as DNA, the CDR3 is TGTGCCAGCAGCGTGGGGTTCTACAATGAGCAGTTCTTC.

The chain carries TRBV18 and TRBJ2-3, with 7 bases fitting TRBD1. This CDR3 contains 15 residues. Germline V lookup: CDR1 KGHSH, CDR2 LQKENI. J gave up 4 bases and V 3 bases, and 7 bases lay outside the gene matches. CDR3 coding DNA: TGTGCCAGCTCACCTGGACAGGTGGGGGCAGATACGCAGTATTTT. Translation gives CASSPGQVGADTQYF.

The genes are TRBV7-9 and TRBJ2-7; 12 positions agree with TRBD2. Losses at the gene ends were 5 bases for V and 1 base for J; bases not matched to a gene: 6. Looked up from germline, CDR1 is SEHNR and CDR2 is FQNEAQ (reference sequence). The CDR3 runs 16 residues. The CDR3 DNA sequence: TGTGCCAGCAGCCCCGGACTAGCGGGGCCTTCCTACGAGCAGTACTTC. It specifies CASSPGLAGPSYEQYF.